The sequence of this T cell receptor beta chain was determined in a study of control samples from healthy donors and cancer patients. Germline V gene lookup returns CDR1 ENHRY and CDR2 SYGVKD. The CDR3 is made up of 12 amino acids. Germline trimming cut 6 bases from V and 3 bases from J; bases unmatched to any gene: 1. Clones were read by immunoSEQ multiplex PCR, and TCRdb kept only the in-frame ones, dropping some. The sample records 95,000 to 150,000 clones, just over 90% being singletons. The chain joins TRBV10-3 to TRBJ2-5; 7 bases align to TRBD2. Sequencing was done on a sample of blood. This receptor was taken from a woman aged 18-29 years in good health. The CDR3 reads CAIRTSEETQYF. In nucleotides, the CDR3 is TGTGCCATCAGAACTAGCGAAGAGACCCAGTACTTC.